Below, 2 T cell receptor beta chains from the same sample are listed, as sequenced in a study of blood T cell repertoires in COVID-19. Produced via immunoSEQ multiplex PCR; TCRdb's table is partial and in-frame only. Here the sample spans about 230,000 clones, about 90% being singletons. Sequencing was carried out using PBMCs or T cells enriched from blood (not recorded which). These receptors all come from a woman aged 25 to 39 who had been exposed to COVID-19.

The rearrangement links TRBV30 to TRBJ1-1, with 7 bases aligning to TRBD1. Looked up from germline, CDR1 is GTSNPN and CDR2 is SVGIG (reference sequence). Germline trimming cut 7 bases from V and 5 bases from J; bases unmatched to any gene: 16. The CDR3 spans 15 residues. CDR3 DNA sequence: TGTGCCTACAACCTTGGAGAGGGGGCTCGGACTGAAGCTTTCTTT. The encoded protein is CAYNLGEGARTEAFF.

J is TRBJ2-7 and V is TRBV10-2, with D possibly being TRBD2 (5 bases). V shed 7 bases and J shed 3 bases, with 13 bases lying between them. The CDR3 covers 13 residues. Germline CDR1 reads WSHSY; CDR2 reads SAAADI. The CDR3, as DNA: TGCGCCAGCACCCTCGGGGTTTACTACGAGCAGTACTTC. Amino acids: CASTLGVYYEQYF.